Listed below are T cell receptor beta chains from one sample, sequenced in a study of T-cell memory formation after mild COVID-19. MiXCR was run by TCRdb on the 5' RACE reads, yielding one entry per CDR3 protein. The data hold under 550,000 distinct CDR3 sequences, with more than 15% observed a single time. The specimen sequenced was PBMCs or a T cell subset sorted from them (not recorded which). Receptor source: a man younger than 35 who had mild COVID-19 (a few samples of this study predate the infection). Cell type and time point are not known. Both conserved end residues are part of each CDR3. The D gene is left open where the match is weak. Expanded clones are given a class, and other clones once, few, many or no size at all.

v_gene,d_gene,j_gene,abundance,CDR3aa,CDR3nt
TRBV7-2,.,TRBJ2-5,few,CASSLVSRFGETQYF,TGTGCCAGCAGCTTAGTCTCTAGATTCGGGGAGACCCAGTACTTC
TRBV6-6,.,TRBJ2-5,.,CASSYPGLTKETQYF,TGTGCCAGCAGTTACCCCGGCCTGACTAAGGAGACCCAGTACTTC
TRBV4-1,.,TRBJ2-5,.,CASSHTRLQETQYF,TGCGCCAGCAGCCACACCAGATTACAAGAGACCCAGTACTTC
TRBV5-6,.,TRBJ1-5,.,CASSLARRQNQPQHF,TGTGCCAGCAGCTTGGCTCGTCGGCAGAATCAGCCCCAGCATTTT
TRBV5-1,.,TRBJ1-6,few,CASSMDLGNSPLHF,TGCGCCAGCAGCATGGACCTGGGAAATTCACCCCTCCACTTT
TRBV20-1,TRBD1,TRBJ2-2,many,CSARPRQGYTGELFF,TGCAGTGCTAGACCAAGACAGGGGTACACCGGGGAGCTGTTTTTT
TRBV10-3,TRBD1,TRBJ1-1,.,CAISESGRQGNTEAFF,TGTGCCATCAGTGAGTCCGGGCGACAGGGAAACACTGAAGCTTTCTTT
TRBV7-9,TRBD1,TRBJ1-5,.,CATGRTGNQPQHF,TGTGCCACAGGCCGGACAGGGAATCAGCCCCAGCATTTT
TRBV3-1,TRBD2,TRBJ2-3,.,CASSPRTSVHPDTQYF,TGTGCCAGCAGCCCCCGGACTAGCGTGCACCCAGATACGCAGTATTTT
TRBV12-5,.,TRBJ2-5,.,CASGLGEGGQETQYF,TGTGCTAGTGGTTTGGGAGAGGGGGGTCAAGAGACCCAGTACTTC
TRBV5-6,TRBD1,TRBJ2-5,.,CASSLARRQGAGETQYF,TGTGCCAGCAGCTTGGCTAGGCGACAGGGGGCCGGAGAGACCCAGTACTTC
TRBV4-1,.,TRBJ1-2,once,CASSQVDGNYGYTF,TGCGCCAGCAGCCAAGTAGACGGGAACTATGGCTACACCTTC
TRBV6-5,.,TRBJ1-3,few,CASSYSRPGNTIYF,TGTGCCAGCAGTTACTCTCGGCCTGGAAACACCATATATTTT
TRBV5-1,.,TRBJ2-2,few,CASSPIEQGNTGELFF,TGCGCCAGCAGTCCAATTGAGCAGGGTAACACCGGGGAGCTGTTTTTT
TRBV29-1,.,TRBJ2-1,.,CSVESRPESSYNEQFF,TGCAGCGTTGAATCGAGACCCGAGAGCTCCTACAATGAGCAGTTCTTC
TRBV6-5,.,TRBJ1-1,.,CASSYSMGEINTEAFF,TGTGCCAGCAGTTACTCGATGGGGGAGATCAACACTGAAGCTTTCTTT
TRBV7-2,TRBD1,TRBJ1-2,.,CASSATGTVYYTF,TGTGCCAGCAGCGCAACCGGGACAGTCTACTACACCTTC
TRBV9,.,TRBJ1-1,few,CASSVGTLGENTEAFF,TGTGCCAGCAGCGTAGGGACCCTAGGGGAGAACACTGAAGCTTTCTTT
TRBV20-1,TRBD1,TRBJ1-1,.,CSAWTGTVEAFF,TGCAGTGCTTGGACCGGGACAGTTGAAGCTTTCTTT
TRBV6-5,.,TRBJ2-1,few,CASSKGQYNEQFF,TGTGCCAGCAGTAAAGGACAGTACAATGAGCAGTTCTTC
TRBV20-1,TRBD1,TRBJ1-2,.,CSAREGAGTVDTF,TGCAGTGCCCGTGAGGGGGCCGGGACAGTGGACACCTTC
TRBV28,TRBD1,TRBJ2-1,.,CASLQGSSYNEQFF,TGTGCCAGCTTACAGGGGAGCTCCTACAATGAGCAGTTCTTC
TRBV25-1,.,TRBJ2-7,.,CASSEGGPWDEQYF,TGTGCCAGCAGTGAAGGTGGTCCTTGGGACGAGCAGTACTTC
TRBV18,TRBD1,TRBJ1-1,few,CASSHPGTANTEAFF,TGTGCCAGCTCTCACCCCGGGACAGCTAACACTGAAGCTTTCTTT
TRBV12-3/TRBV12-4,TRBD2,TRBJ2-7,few,CASTSGLASHEQYF,TGTGCCAGCACCTCGGGACTAGCGTCCCACGAGCAGTACTTC
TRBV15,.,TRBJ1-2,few,CATSRDRGDYGYTF,TGTGCCACCAGCAGAGATCGTGGAGACTATGGCTACACCTTC
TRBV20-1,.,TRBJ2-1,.,CSAILSGRINEQFF,TGCAGTGCTATTTTGTCAGGGAGAATAAATGAGCAGTTCTTC
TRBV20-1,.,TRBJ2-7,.,CSARSSQGRLEQYF,TGCAGTGCTAGGAGCTCACAGGGGAGGCTCGAGCAGTACTTC
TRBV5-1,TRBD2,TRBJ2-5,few,CASTREASVTQYF,TGCGCCAGCACCCGGGAGGCCTCTGTGACCCAGTACTTC
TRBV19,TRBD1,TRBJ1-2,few,CASTPDRGAYGYTF,TGTGCCAGCACACCGGACAGGGGTGCCTATGGCTACACCTTC
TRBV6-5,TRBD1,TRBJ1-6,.,CASRGQGVAPLHF,TGTGCCAGCAGGGGACAGGGGGTTGCGCCCCTCCACTTT
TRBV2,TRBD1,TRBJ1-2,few,CASRWGQGDLYGYTF,TGTGCCAGCAGATGGGGACAGGGTGATTTGTATGGCTACACCTTC
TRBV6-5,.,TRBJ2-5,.,CASSYSQGRVETQYF,TGTGCCAGCAGTTACTCCCAGGGAAGGGTAGAGACCCAGTACTTC
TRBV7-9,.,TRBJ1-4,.,CASSPPTTNEKLFF,TGTGCCAGCAGCCCCCCTACGACTAATGAAAAACTGTTTTTT
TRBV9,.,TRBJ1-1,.,CASSAEGRDTEAFF,TGTGCCAGTAGCGCCGAGGGCAGGGACACTGAAGCTTTCTTT
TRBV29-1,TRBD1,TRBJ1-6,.,CSVEDTGQPNSPLHF,TGCAGCGTTGAAGATACGGGACAGCCTAATTCACCCCTCCACTTT
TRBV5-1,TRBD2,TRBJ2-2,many,CASSPRLAGGNTGELFF,TGCGCCAGCAGCCCCCGACTAGCGGGGGGGAACACCGGGGAGCTGTTTTTT
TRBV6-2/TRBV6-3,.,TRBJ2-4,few,CASSYRGLAKNIQYF,TGTGCCAGCAGTTACAGGGGGTTAGCCAAAAACATTCAGTACTTC
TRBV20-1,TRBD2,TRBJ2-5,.,CSAGGSGAAQYF,TGCAGTGCCGGGGGTAGCGGGGCGGCCCAGTACTTC
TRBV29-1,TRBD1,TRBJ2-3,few,CSVEGGQGIADTQYF,TGCAGCGTTGAAGGGGGACAGGGAATAGCAGATACGCAGTATTTT
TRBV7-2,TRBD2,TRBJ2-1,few,CASSLAGGSNEQFF,TGTGCCAGCAGCTTAGCCGGGGGGTCTAATGAGCAGTTCTTC
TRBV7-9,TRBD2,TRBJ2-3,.,CAVSGGRDTQYF,TGTGCCGTTAGCGGGGGTCGTGATACGCAGTATTTT
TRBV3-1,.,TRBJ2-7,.,CASRQSSDEQYF,TGTGCCAGCAGACAGTCTAGTGACGAGCAGTACTTC
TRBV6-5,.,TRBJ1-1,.,CASSYLQGGTEAFF,TGTGCCAGCAGTTATTTGCAGGGAGGAACTGAAGCTTTCTTT
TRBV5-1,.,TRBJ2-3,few,CASSFRDSSTDTQYF,TGCGCCAGCAGCTTCCGGGACTCAAGCACAGATACGCAGTATTTT
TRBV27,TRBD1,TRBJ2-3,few,CASSLSLLTGADTQYF,TGTGCCAGCAGTTTATCACTACTAACAGGGGCAGATACGCAGTATTTT
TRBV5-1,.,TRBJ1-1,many,CASSLGQGGTEAFF,TGCGCCAGCAGCTTGGGGCAGGGCGGCACTGAAGCTTTCTTT
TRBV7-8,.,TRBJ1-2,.,CASSLVPESRYGYTF,TGTGCCAGCAGCTTAGTACCCGAATCACGTTATGGCTACACCTTC
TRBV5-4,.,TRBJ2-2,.,CASTRRVAGLGTGELFF,TGTGCCAGCACCCGTCGCGTGGCGGGCCTGGGTACCGGGGAGCTGTTTTTT
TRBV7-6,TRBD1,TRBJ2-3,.,CASSLLIGTGEIDTQYF,TGTGCCAGCAGCTTGTTGATTGGGACAGGTGAAATAGATACGCAGTATTTT
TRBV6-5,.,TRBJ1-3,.,CASSYSGQGFSGNTIYF,TGTGCCAGCAGTTACTCGGGGCAGGGTTTCTCTGGAAACACCATATATTTT
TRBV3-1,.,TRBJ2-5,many,CASSRGDQETQYF,TGTGCCAGCAGCCGGGGGGATCAAGAGACCCAGTACTTC
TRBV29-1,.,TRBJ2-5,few,CSVVGPSGQETQYF,TGCAGCGTCGTTGGCCCCTCGGGGCAAGAGACCCAGTACTTC
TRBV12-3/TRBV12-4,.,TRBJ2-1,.,CASSLNGREIEQFF,TGTGCCAGCAGTTTAAACGGCAGGGAAATCGAGCAGTTCTTC
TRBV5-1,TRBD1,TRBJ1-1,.,CASSFGDRGPNTEAFF,TGCGCCAGCAGCTTTGGAGACAGGGGGCCTAACACTGAAGCTTTCTTT